A selection of T cell receptor beta chains follows, all from one sample in a study of blood T cell repertoires in COVID-19. Assay used: immunoSEQ multiplex PCR; TCRdb lists only in-frame clones, some missing. The data contain tens of thousands of clones, 88% of them singletons. Sequencing input: peripheral blood. Receptors were obtained from an elderly woman with active COVID-19. CDR3s include the opening cysteine and the closing phenylalanine or tryptophan. Each record gives: clone size, V gene, J gene, D gene, CDR3 protein, CDR3 DNA. The D gene is left open where the match is weak. The size of a clone is reported for some rows only, either as once, few or many, or as a class for expanded clones.

NA	TRBV9	TRBJ2-1	NA	CASSAPRGGLKQFF	TGTGCCAGCAGCGCACCGAGAGGGGGTTTGAAGCAGTTCTTC
NA	TRBV21-1	TRBJ2-1	NA	CASRQKLPPSGRANEQFF	TGTGCCAGCAGACAAAAACTACCGCCGAGCGGGAGGGCAAATGAGCAGTTCTTC
NA	TRBV5-4	TRBJ2-5	TRBD2	CASTRLAGVQETQYF	TGTGCCAGCACCAGACTAGCGGGCGTCCAAGAGACCCAGTACTTC
once	TRBV9	TRBJ2-7	TRBD2	CASSRLPSMREVSEQYF	TGTGCCAGCAGTCGACTCCCCTCAATGCGGGAGGTCTCCGAGCAGTACTTC
NA	TRBV6-5	TRBJ2-7	NA	CASSPSRNSYEQYF	TGTGCCAGCAGCCCCAGTCGAAACTCCTACGAGCAGTACTTC
NA	TRBV7-2	TRBJ1-1	NA	CASSLGGTRTEAFF	TGTGCCAGCAGCTTGGGAGGGACGAGGACTGAAGCTTTCTTT
NA	TRBV7-2	TRBJ2-2	NA	CASSGSGGNTGELFF	TGTGCCAGCAGCGGGAGCGGAGGGAACACCGGGGAGCTGTTTTTT
NA	TRBV6-6	TRBJ2-7	TRBD1	CASSYTGTGGSEQYF	TGTGCCAGCAGCTATACCGGGACAGGCGGCTCCGAGCAGTACTTC
NA	TRBV5-6	TRBJ2-5	NA	CASSLGGRETQYF	TGTGCCAGCAGCTTAGGAGGCAGGGAGACCCAGTACTTC
few	TRBV10-1	TRBJ2-5	TRBD2	CASSESRGASGYQETQYF	TGCGCCAGCAGTGAGTCGAGGGGAGCTAGCGGTTACCAAGAGACCCAGTACTTC
NA	TRBV10-3	TRBJ2-1	NA	CAISRVGFDEQFF	TGTGCCATCAGCAGGGTGGGATTCGATGAGCAGTTCTTC
NA	TRBV2	TRBJ2-2	NA	CARQETGELFF	TGTGCCCGACAAGAGACCGGGGAGCTGTTTTTT
NA	TRBV3-1/TRBV3-2	TRBJ2-7	NA	CASSQAGGGQYF	TGTGCCAGCAGCCAGGCCGGGGGAGGGCAGTACTTC
few	TRBV4-3	TRBJ2-1	NA	CASSQVFRGEQFF	TGCGCCAGCAGCCAAGTCTTCAGGGGTGAGCAGTTCTTC
NA	TRBV15	TRBJ2-5	NA	CATSGPGLESFETQYF	TGTGCCACCAGCGGACCGGGACTGGAGTCTTTCGAGACCCAGTACTTC
NA	TRBV7-2	TRBJ1-6	NA	CASSLAVTGTYNSPLHF	TGTGCCAGCAGCTTAGCGGTCACAGGGACCTATAATTCACCCCTCCACTTT
NA	TRBV10-3	TRBJ2-5	TRBD2	CATAFGAGGQETQYF	TGTGCCACCGCCTTTGGTGCGGGAGGGCAAGAGACCCAGTACTTC
NA	TRBV28	TRBJ2-7	NA	CASSPSGSMAYEQYF	TGTGCCAGCAGTCCCTCCGGGAGCATGGCCTACGAGCAGTACTTC
once	TRBV4-2	TRBJ1-4	NA	CASSATAYRVGTNEKLFF	TGTGCCAGCAGCGCAACCGCCTACAGGGTTGGCACTAATGAAAAACTGTTTTTT
NA	TRBV2	TRBJ1-5	TRBD1	CASRGTVRGNQPQHF	TGTGCCAGCAGGGGGACAGTTAGAGGCAATCAGCCCCAGCATTTT
NA	TRBV5-4	TRBJ2-3	NA	CASSLDRSSADTQYF	TGTGCCAGCAGCTTGGACAGGTCAAGCGCAGATACGCAGTATTTT
NA	TRBV7-8	TRBJ2-4	TRBD1	CASSSNRGNIQYF	TGTGCCAGCAGCTCTAACAGGGGCAACATTCAGTACTTC
NA	TRBV7-9	TRBJ2-1	NA	CASSLARADEQFF	TGTGCCAGCAGCTTAGCCAGGGCGGATGAGCAGTTCTTC
NA	TRBV7-8	TRBJ1-1	NA	CASSTGGGETEAFF	TGTGCCAGCAGTACAGGTGGAGGGGAAACTGAAGCTTTCTTT
once	TRBV9	TRBJ2-3	TRBD2	CASSSGGVTDTQYF	TGTGCCAGCAGCTCCGGGGGGGTCACAGATACGCAGTATTTT
NA	TRBV5-1	TRBJ2-3	TRBD2	CASSWGLAQYTDTQYF	TGCGCCAGCAGCTGGGGACTAGCGCAGTACACAGATACGCAGTATTTT
NA	TRBV12-3/TRBV12-4	TRBJ2-1	NA	CASSPVPNEQFF	TGTGCCAGCAGCCCCGTCCCCAATGAGCAGTTCTTC
NA	TRBV7-8	TRBJ2-7	NA	CASSLALRGGPYEQYF	TGTGCCAGCAGCTTAGCGTTAAGGGGTGGACCCTACGAGCAGTACTTC
NA	TRBV11-3	TRBJ2-7	TRBD2	CASSGRAGGNEEQYF	TGTGCCAGCAGCGGACGAGCGGGAGGGAATGAAGAGCAGTACTTC
NA	TRBV9	TRBJ2-1	TRBD2	CASSVLGTSGNNEQFF	TGTGCCAGCAGCGTGTTAGGGACTAGCGGTAACAATGAGCAGTTCTTC
NA	TRBV6-2/TRBV6-3	TRBJ1-5	TRBD1	CASSYSKGQGGHQPQHF	TGTGCCAGCAGTTACTCGAAGGGACAGGGGGGGCATCAGCCCCAGCATTTT
NA	TRBV7-3	TRBJ2-3	TRBD2	CASSRTSGRGDTQYF	TGTGCCAGCAGCCGAACTAGCGGGAGGGGCGATACGCAGTATTTT
NA	TRBV5-1	TRBJ2-2	TRBD1	CASSPGQGPGELFF	TGCGCCAGCAGCCCGGGACAGGGGCCCGGGGAGCTGTTTTTT
NA	TRBV3-1/TRBV3-2	TRBJ2-1	NA	CASSQSGPGNEQFF	TGTGCCAGCAGCCAATCAGGGCCGGGCAATGAGCAGTTCTTC
NA	TRBV28	TRBJ2-7	NA	CASSQVYEQYF	TGTGCCAGCAGCCAGGTCTACGAGCAGTACTTC
NA	TRBV27	TRBJ2-7	TRBD2	CASASGRSPGSYEQYF	TGTGCCAGTGCTAGCGGGAGGTCCCCAGGCTCCTACGAGCAGTACTTC
once	TRBV29-1	TRBJ2-7	TRBD1	CSANDRALEQYF	TGCAGCGCCAACGACAGGGCTCTCGAGCAGTACTTC
NA	TRBV5-1	TRBJ2-7	TRBD1	CASSSRQGAGYEQYF	TGCGCCAGCAGCTCCAGACAGGGGGCAGGGTACGAGCAGTACTTC
NA	TRBV6-5	TRBJ1-5	TRBD1	CASSSRGVQPQHF	TGTGCCAGCAGTTCCAGGGGGGTCCAGCCCCAGCATTTT
NA	TRBV28	TRBJ1-4	NA	CASRIDFNEKLFF	TGTGCCAGCAGGATCGACTTCAATGAAAAACTGTTTTTT
NA	TRBV7-2	TRBJ2-5	NA	CASSLARQGMGETQYF	TGTGCCAGCAGCTTAGCGAGGCAGGGGATGGGAGAGACCCAGTACTTC
NA	TRBV2	TRBJ2-2	TRBD1	CASISDRANTGELFF	TGTGCCAGCATCTCCGACAGGGCGAACACCGGGGAGCTGTTTTTT
NA	TRBV28	TRBJ2-2	NA	CASSRERTGFGELFF	TGTGCCAGCAGTAGAGAGCGCACAGGGTTCGGGGAGCTGTTTTTT
NA	TRBV2	TRBJ2-1	TRBD2	CASYLAGGPYNEQFF	TGTGCCAGCTACTTAGCGGGAGGGCCCTACAATGAGCAGTTCTTC
NA	TRBV12-3/TRBV12-4	TRBJ2-1	NA	CASGHGYNEQFF	TGTGCCAGCGGCCACGGGTACAATGAGCAGTTCTTC
NA	TRBV28	TRBJ1-1	NA	CASSPRMNTEAFF	TGTGCCAGCAGTCCCAGGATGAACACTGAAGCTTTCTTT
NA	TRBV4-3	TRBJ2-1	TRBD2	CASSQDIPSGGREQFF	TGCGCCAGCAGCCAAGATATACCTAGCGGCGGTCGTGAGCAGTTCTTC
few	TRBV7-8	TRBJ1-3	NA	CASTDSWGNTIYF	TGTGCCAGCACCGACTCCTGGGGAAACACCATATATTTT
NA	TRBV28	TRBJ1-2	NA	CAAGDYGYTF	TGTGCCGCCGGAGATTATGGCTACACCTTC
once	TRBV7-2	TRBJ2-1	TRBD2	CASSQGLAGSSEQFF	TGTGCCAGCAGCCAGGGACTAGCGGGATCTAGTGAGCAGTTCTTC
NA	TRBV5-6	TRBJ1-2	NA	CASSRRQASYGYTF	TGTGCCAGCAGCCGGAGACAGGCCTCCTATGGCTACACCTTC
NA	TRBV10-2	TRBJ2-2	NA	CASSETSRTGELFF	TGCGCCAGCAGTGAAACTAGCCGGACCGGGGAGCTGTTTTTT
NA	TRBV5-1	TRBJ2-3	NA	CASSTDSHQKQYF	TGCGCCAGCAGCACGGACTCCCATCAGAAGCAGTATTTT
NA	TRBV18	TRBJ1-4	NA	CASSQGVNEKLFF	TGTGCCAGCTCACAGGGGGTTAATGAAAAACTGTTTTTT
NA	TRBV2	TRBJ2-5	NA	CASRLRQSQETQYF	TGTGCCAGCAGGCTCCGACAGTCCCAAGAGACCCAGTACTTC
NA	TRBV28	TRBJ1-4	TRBD1	CASSLRDRSNEKLFF	TGTGCCAGCAGTTTACGGGACAGATCTAATGAAAAACTGTTTTTT
NA	TRBV19	TRBJ1-1	TRBD1	CASEGARGTEAFF	TGTGCCAGTGAGGGGGCTCGGGGCACTGAAGCTTTCTTT
NA	TRBV21-1	TRBJ1-5	NA	CASSAPWTLSSNQPQHF	TGTGCCAGCAGCGCGCCGTGGACACTGTCTAGCAATCAGCCCCAGCATTTT